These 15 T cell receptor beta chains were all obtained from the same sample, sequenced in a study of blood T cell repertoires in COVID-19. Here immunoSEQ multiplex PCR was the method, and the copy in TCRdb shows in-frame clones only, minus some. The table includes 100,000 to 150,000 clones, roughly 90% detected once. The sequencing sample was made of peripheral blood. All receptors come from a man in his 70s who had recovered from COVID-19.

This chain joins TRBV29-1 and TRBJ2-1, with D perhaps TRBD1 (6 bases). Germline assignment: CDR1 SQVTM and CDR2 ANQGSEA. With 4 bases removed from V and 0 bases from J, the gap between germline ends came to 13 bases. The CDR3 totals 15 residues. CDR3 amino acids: CSVGGDRSSYNEQFF. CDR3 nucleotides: TGCAGCGTTGGAGGCGACAGGAGCTCCTACAATGAGCAGTTCTTC.

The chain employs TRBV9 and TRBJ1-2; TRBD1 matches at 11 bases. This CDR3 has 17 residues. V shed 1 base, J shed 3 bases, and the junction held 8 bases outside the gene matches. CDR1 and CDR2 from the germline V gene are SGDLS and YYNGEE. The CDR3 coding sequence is TGTGCCAGCAGCGTACATGGACAGGGGGCTGGAGACTATGGCTACACCTTC. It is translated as CASSVHGQGAGDYGYTF.

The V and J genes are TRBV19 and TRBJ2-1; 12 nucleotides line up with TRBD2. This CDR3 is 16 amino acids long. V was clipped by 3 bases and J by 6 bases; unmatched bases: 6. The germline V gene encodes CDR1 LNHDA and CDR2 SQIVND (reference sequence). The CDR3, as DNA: TGTGCCAGTAGTATGAGGAAGGGACTAGCGGGCAATGAGCAGTTCTTC. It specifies CASSMRKGLAGNEQFF.

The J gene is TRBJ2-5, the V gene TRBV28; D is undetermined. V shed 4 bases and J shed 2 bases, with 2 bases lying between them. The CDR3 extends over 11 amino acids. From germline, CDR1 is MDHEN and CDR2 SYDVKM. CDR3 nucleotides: TGTGCCAGCAGTTCTCAAGAGACCCAGTACTTC. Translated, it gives CASSSQETQYF.

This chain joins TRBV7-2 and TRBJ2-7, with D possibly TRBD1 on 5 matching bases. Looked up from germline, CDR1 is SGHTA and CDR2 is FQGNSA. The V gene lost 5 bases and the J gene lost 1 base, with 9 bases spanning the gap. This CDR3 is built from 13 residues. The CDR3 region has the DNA TGTGCCAGCAGCGTGACAGTATCCTACGAGCAGTACTTC. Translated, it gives CASSVTVSYEQYF.

In nucleotides, the CDR3 is TGTGCCAGCAAAAAACCCGGGGACTACGACACAGATACGCAGTATTTT. This sequence encodes CASKKPGDYDTDTQYF. The V gene is TRBV7-9, the J gene TRBJ2-3, with 7 bases fitting TRBD2. The V gene end was trimmed by 7 bases and the J gene end by 2 bases; junction bases not matched to a gene: 12. CDR3 size: 16 residues. Germline assignment: CDR1 SEHNR and CDR2 FQNEAQ (reference sequence).

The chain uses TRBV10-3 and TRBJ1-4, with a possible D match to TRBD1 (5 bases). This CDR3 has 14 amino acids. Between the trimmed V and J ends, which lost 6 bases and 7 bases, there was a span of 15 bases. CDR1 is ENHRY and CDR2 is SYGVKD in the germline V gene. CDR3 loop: CAIRYRPSREKLFF. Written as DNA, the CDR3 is TGTGCCATCAGATACAGGCCTTCCCGTGAAAAACTGTTTTTT.

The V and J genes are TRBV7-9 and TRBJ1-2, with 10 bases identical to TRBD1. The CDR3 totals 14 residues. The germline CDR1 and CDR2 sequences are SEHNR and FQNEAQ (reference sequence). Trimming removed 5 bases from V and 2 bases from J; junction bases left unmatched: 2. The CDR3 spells CASSRQGANYGYTF. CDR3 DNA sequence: TGTGCCAGCAGCCGACAGGGGGCGAACTATGGCTACACCTTC.

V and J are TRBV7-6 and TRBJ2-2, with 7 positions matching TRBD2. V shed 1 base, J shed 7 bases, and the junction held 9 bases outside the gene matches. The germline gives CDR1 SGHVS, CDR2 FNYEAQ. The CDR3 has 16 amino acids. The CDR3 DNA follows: TGTGCCAGCAGCTTAGTGGGTCTAGCGGATCACGGGGAGCTGTTTTTT. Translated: CASSLVGLADHGELFF.

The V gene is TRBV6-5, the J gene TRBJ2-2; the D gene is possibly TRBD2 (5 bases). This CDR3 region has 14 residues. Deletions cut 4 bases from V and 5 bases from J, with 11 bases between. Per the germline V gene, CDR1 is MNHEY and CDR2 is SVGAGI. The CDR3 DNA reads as TGTGCCAGCAGTTTACTAGGTGGGACCGGGGAGCTGTTTTTT. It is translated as CASSLLGGTGELFF.

This CDR3 is CASSLASGSGEQYF. The CDR3 DNA reads as TGTGCCAGCAGTTTAGCTAGCGGGAGCGGCGAGCAGTACTTC. The chain recombines TRBV28 with TRBJ2-7; 10 nucleotides line up with TRBD2. The V segment lost 2 bases and the J segment 6 bases; nucleotides outside the gene matches: 4. The V gene's germline CDR1 is MDHEN and CDR2 SYDVKM. CDR3 length equals 14 residues.

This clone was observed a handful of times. CDR3 amino acids: CASSLEGGSHEQYF. The DNA of the CDR3 is TGTGCCAGCAGCTTAGAGGGTGGGAGCCACGAGCAGTACTTC. The chain combines TRBV7-9 with TRBJ2-7; a weak D match, TRBD2 (5 bases). The CDR3 is 14 residues long. With 1 base removed from V and 5 bases from J, the gap between germline ends came to 12 bases. Germline CDR1 reads SEHNR; CDR2 reads FQNEAQ (reference sequence). Drawing the rest from reference TRBV7-9 and TRBJ2-7, the complete variable domain is DTGVSQNPRHKITKRGQNVTFRCDPISEHNRLYWYRQTLGQGPEFLTYFQNEAQLEKSRLLSDRFSAERPKGSFSTLEIQRTEQGDSAMYLCASSLEGGSHEQYFGPGTRLTVT.

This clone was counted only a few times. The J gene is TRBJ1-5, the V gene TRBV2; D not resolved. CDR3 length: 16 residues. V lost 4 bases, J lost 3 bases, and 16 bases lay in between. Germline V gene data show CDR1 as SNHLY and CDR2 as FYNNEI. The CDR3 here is CASSGVGGRDNQPQHF. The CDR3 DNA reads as TGTGCCAGCAGTGGGGTCGGAGGGCGAGACAATCAGCCCCAGCATTTT.

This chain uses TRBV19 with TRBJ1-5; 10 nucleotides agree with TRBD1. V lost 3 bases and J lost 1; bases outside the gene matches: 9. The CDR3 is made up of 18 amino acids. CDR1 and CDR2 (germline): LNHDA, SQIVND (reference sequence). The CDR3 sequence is CASSIGTGVAGSNQPQHF. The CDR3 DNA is TGTGCCAGTAGTATCGGGACAGGGGTCGCGGGGAGCAATCAGCCCCAGCATTTT.

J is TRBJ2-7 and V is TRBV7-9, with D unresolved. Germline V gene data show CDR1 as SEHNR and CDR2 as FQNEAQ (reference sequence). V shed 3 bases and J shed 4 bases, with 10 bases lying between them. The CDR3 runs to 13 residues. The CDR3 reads CASSLPNLYEQYF. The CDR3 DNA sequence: TGTGCCAGCAGCTTGCCAAACTTGTACGAGCAGTACTTC.